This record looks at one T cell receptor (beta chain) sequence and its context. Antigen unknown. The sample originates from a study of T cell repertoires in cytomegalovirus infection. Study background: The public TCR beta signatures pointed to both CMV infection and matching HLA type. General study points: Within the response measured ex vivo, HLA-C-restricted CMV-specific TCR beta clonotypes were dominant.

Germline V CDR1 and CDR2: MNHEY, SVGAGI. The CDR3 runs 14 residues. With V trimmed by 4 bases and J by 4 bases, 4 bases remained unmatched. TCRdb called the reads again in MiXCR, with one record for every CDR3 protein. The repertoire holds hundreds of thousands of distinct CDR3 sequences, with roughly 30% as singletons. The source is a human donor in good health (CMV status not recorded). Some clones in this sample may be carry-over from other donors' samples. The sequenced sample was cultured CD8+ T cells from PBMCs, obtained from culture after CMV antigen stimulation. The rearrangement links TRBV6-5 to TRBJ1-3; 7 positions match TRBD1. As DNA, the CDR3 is TGTGCCAGCAGTTTCGGACAGGCGGGAAACACCATATATTTT. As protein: CASSFGQAGNTIYF.